This section outlines one TCR beta chain sequence together with its context. Roughly 0.5 to 1 ug RNA was reverse transcribed with random hexamers. An immunoSEQ multiplex PCR amplified TCR beta CDR3 over 54 Vbeta and 13 Jbeta. TCRdb called the immunoSEQ multiplex PCR reads again in MiXCR, with one record for every CDR3 protein. This sample has about 200,000 distinct CDR3 sequences; more than 85% occur once, and the top ten carry around 0.076%. The CDR3 spans 13 residues. Trimming left V 5 bases short and J 7 bases short, with 11 bases between. The data were taken from a study of CD8 T cells in Susac syndrome. Patients with stable or active relapsing-remitting disease, all of them treatment-naive, made up the multiple sclerosis controls. TEMRA cells were enriched by FACS, while CD8+ and CD4+ T cells were obtained through a negative isolation that was performed magnetically.

Sequenced input: CD4+ T cells from PBMCs. The chain is built from TRBV12-3 or TRBV12-4 and TRBJ1-4; D is undetermined. This receptor was obtained from a human donor with multiple sclerosis. In DNA, the CDR3 is TGTGCCAGCAGTCGGACTGATTTTGAAAAACTGTTTTTT. Its protein is CASSRTDFEKLFF.